The clone carrying this TCR beta chain was observed a few times. What it binds is unknown. This specimen comes from a study of early T cells in non-severe SARS-CoV-2 infection. Turning to the study itself: The authors sequenced bulk RNA from unsorted whole blood, leaving chains unpaired. Study observations and caveats: The study's VDJdb matching favored anti-spike CD8 responses and missed private and CD4 specificities.

The TCR library protocol attached unique molecular identifiers to the individual cDNA molecules. TCRdb analysed the 5' RACE reads with MiXCR anew, one entry per CDR3 protein. The sample gives some 90,000 distinct CDR3 sequences, 14% to 15% of which show up once; 5.5% is in the top ten. After removal of 5 bases from V and 0 bases from J, the junction contained 13 bases not matched to a gene. This CDR3 contains 20 residues. Germline V gene lookup returns CDR1 SEHNR and CDR2 FQNEAQ (reference sequence). The source of this sequence is an adult who was a healthcare worker with PCR-confirmed SARS-CoV-2 infection or an uninfected control (not recorded which). Input material: whole blood. The chain has TRBV7-9 and TRBJ2-1, with TRBD2 identical over 13 bases. In nucleotides, the CDR3 is TGTGCCAGCAGCCGGAGACTAGCGGGAGGATCGGCAAGCTCCTACAATGAGCAGTTCTTC. This sequence encodes CASSRRLAGGSASSYNEQFF.